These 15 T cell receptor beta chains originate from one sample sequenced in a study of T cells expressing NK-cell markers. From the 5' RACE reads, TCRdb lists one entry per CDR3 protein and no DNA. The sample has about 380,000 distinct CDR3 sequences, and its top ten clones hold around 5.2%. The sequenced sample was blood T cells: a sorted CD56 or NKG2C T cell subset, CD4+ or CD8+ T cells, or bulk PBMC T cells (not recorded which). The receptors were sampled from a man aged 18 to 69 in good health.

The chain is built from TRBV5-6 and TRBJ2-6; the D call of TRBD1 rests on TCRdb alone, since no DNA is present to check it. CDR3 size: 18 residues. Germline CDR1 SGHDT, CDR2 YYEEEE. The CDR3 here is CASSPPGTGFSGANVLTF.

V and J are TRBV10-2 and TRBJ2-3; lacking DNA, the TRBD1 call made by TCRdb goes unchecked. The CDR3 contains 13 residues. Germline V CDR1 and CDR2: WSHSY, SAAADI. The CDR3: CASSGPAPDTQYF.

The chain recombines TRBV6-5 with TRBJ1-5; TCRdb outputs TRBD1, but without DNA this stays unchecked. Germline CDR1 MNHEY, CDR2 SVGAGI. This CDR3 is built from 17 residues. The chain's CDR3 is CASSRLGGGGSNQPQHF.

CDR3 region: CASRPGLAVSSYNEQFF. The chain uses TRBV2 and TRBJ2-1; TCRdb outputs TRBD2, but without DNA this stays unchecked. The CDR3 loop spans 17 amino acids. The germline CDR1 and CDR2 sequences are SNHLY and FYNNEI.

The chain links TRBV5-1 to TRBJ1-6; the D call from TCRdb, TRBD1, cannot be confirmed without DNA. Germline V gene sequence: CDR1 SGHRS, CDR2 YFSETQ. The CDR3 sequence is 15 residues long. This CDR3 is CASSIGTPNNSPLHF.

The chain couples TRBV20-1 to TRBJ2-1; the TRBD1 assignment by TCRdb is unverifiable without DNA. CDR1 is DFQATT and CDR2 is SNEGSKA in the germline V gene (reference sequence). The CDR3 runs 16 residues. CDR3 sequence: CSANPGLPGFYNEQFF.

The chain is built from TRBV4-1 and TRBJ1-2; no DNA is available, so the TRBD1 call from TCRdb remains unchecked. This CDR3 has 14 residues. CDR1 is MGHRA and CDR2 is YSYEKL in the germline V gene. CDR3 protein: CASSHQGKNYGYTF.

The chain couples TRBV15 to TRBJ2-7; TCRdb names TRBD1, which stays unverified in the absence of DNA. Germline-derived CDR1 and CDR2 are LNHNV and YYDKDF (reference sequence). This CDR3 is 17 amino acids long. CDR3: CATSRDIPWGSSAEQYF.

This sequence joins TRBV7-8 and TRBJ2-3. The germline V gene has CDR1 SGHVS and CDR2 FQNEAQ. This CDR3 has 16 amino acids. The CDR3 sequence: CASSSPLATSTDTQYF.

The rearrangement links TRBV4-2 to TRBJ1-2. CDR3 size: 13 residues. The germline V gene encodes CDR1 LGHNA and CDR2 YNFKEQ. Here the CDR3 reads CASSQDTTYGYTF.

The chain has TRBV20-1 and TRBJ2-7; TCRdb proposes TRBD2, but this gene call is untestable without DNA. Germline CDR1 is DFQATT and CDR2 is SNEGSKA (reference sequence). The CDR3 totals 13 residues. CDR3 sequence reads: CSAEGWKPVEQYF.

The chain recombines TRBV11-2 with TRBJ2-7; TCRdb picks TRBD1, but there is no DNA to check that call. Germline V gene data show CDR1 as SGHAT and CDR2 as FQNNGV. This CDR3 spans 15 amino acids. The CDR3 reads CASRAGTGGKYEQYF.

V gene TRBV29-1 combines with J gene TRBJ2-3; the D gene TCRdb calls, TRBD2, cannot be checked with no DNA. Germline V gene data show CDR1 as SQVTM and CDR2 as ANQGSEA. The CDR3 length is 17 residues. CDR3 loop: CSVGELGPLSSTDTQYF.

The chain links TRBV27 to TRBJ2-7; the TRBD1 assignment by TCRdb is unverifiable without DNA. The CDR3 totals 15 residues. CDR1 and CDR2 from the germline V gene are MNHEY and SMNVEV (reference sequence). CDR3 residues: CASSPTPRGWYEQYF.

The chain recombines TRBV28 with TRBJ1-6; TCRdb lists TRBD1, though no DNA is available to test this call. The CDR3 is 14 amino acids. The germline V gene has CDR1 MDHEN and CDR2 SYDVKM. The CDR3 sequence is CASSYGTPSFPLHF.